The entry that follows covers one T cell receptor (beta chain) sequence. The sample originates from a study of blood T cell repertoires in COVID-19. Study-wide context: Sources were T cells, B-cell-depleted T cells, or PBMCs; the material itself was cDNA or gDNA.

Authors' processing steps: From reference gene primer amplification, estimates of nucleated cell counts were derived. Sequenced by immunoSEQ multiplex PCR; TCRdb stores in-frame clones only, minus some. D and trimming come from the DNA, and the V and J calls and clone size come from that table. Of hundreds of thousands of clones listed, 75% to 90% are singletons. Trimming took off 5 bases at V and 3 bases at J, with 16 bases between the two ends. CDR3 size: 15 residues. Germline V gene lookup returns CDR1 SGHAT and CDR2 FQNNGV. Sequencing used peripheral blood. The rearrangement links TRBV11-2 to TRBJ1-2; TRBD1 is a possible D gene (6 bases). This clonotype was sampled from a woman under 40 with active or convalescent COVID-19. The CDR3 reads CASSHPRGGDYGYTF. The CDR3 nucleotides read TGTGCCAGCAGCCACCCCAGGGGAGGGGACTATGGCTACACCTTC. Filled out from reference TRBV11-2 and TRBJ1-2, the complete variable domain reads EAGVAQSPRYKIIEKRQSVAFWCNPISGHATLYWYQQILGQGPKLLIQFQNNGVVDDSQLPKDRFSAERLKGVDSTLKIQPAKLEDSAVYLCASSHPRGGDYGYTFGSGTRLTVV.